This T cell receptor beta chain derives from a study of blood T cell repertoires in COVID-19. Recruited during active infection, patients (from Seattle) were subsequently followed longitudinally. In the original analysis: Reference gene primer amplification gave estimated nucleated cell counts. Using immunoSEQ multiplex PCR, the repertoire was profiled, and TCRdb retains in-frame clones only, with some absent. V and J calls and clone size follow that table, whereas D and trimming were derived from the DNA. The sample records 50,000 to 60,000 clones, 87% being singletons. This CDR3 spans 19 amino acids. Germline CDR1 SGHTA, CDR2 FQGNSA. V lost 5 bases and J lost 8; bases outside the gene matches: 16.

The sequenced sample consisted of peripheral blood. The chain uses TRBV7-2 and TRBJ2-2; 14 bases agree with TRBD2. This TCR was sampled from a man aged 35 to 55 with COVID-19, enrolled during active disease. For the CDR3, the DNA is TGTGCCAGCAGCCCCCGGACTAGCGGGGGGCCCGGGTCTGGGGGGGAGCTGTTTTTT. Translating gives CASSPRTSGGPGSGGELFF.